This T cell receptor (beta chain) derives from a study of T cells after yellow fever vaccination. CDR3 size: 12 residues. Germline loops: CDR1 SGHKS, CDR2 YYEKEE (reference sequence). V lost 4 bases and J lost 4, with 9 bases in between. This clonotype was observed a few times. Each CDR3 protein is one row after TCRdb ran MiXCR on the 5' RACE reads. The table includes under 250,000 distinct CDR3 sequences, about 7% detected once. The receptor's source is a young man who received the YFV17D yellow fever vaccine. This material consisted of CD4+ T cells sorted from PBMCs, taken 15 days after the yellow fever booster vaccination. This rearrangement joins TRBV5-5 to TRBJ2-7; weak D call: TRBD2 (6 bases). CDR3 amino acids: CASSPEGYEQYF. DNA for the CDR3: TGTGCCAGCAGCCCGGAGGGATACGAGCAGTACTTC.